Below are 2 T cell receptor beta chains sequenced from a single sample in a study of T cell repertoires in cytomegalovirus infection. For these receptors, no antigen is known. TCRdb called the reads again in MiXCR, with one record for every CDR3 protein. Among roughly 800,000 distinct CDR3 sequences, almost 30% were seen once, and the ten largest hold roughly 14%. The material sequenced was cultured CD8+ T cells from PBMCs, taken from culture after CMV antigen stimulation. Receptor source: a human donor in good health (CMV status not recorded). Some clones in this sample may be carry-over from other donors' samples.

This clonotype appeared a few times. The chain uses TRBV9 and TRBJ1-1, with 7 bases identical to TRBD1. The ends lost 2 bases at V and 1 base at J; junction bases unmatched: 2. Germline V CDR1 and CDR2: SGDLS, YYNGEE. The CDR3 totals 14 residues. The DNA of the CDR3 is TGTGCCAGCAGCGTCCAGGGGGGGAACACTGAAGCTTTCTTT. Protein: CASSVQGGNTEAFF.

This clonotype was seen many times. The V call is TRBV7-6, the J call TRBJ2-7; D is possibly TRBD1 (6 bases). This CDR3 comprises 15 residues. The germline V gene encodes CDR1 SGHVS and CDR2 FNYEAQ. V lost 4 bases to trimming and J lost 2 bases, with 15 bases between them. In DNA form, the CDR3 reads TGTGCCAGCAGCTCGCCGGGACAAGGGACCTACGAGCAGTACTTC. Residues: CASSSPGQGTYEQYF.